This T cell receptor (beta chain) was recorded in a study of vaccination effects on CD4 cells after COVID-19. Whole-study context: Peptides at roughly 10 ug/ml and IL-2 at 10 IU/ml were added to about 2 million PBMC per well.

Study outcomes and limitations: Clones arising from infection and from vaccination showed marked clonal contraction late after vaccination. Just 1 of 255 vaccine-induced clones in healthy recipients was cross-reactive.

Note on this clone: What it binds is unknown.

At the end of 10 days of culture, CD4+ T cells were isolated. Repertoires were generated with immunoSEQ multiplex PCR, while TCRdb's copy carries only in-frame clones and drops some. The data show 45,000 to 75,000 clones, 60% to 85% seen once. This CDR3 comprises 14 residues. The V end was cut by 5 bases, the J end by 8 bases, with 19 bases between. CDR1 and CDR2 (germline): SGHNT, YYREEE (reference sequence). The chain combines TRBV5-4 with TRBJ1-2; possibly TRBD1 for D (6 bases). The sequences come from CD4+ T cells from PBMCs cultured without peptide, collected before COVID-19 vaccination. The TCR originated in a human donor who received a COVID-19 vaccine. The CDR3 region is CASSRAGDWGGYTF. As DNA, the CDR3 is TGTGCCAGCAGTCGTGCAGGGGACTGGGGAGGCTACACCTTC.